This T cell receptor (beta chain) comes out of a study of technical replicates of blood from several donors. This CDR3 has 17 amino acids. V was cut by 0 bases and J by 1 base, with 16 bases left in between. CDR1 is SGHRS, CDR2 YFSETQ, per germline. Clones were sequenced by immunoSEQ multiplex PCR, and TCRdb holds only the in-frame ones, with some missing. The table shows roughly 80,000 clones, with 85% to 95% occurring only once. The receptor comes from a human donor in good health. The sequenced sample was T cells isolated from PBMCs. The V and J genes are TRBV5-1 and TRBJ1-1; TRBD1 is a possible D gene (6 bases). CDR3 nucleotides: TGCGCCAGCAGCTTGGGGAGGAGAATGGGGGCGAACACTGAAGCTTTCTTT. Its protein product is CASSLGRRMGANTEAFF.